This T cell receptor (beta chain) originates from a study of T cells in Graves' hyperthyroidism and ophthalmopathy (dated by TCRdb to the late 2010s). In the study overall: Peripheral blood was sampled at the time of initial diagnosis, prior to any treatment. In more than 5 Graves' hyperthyroidism patients, the study also compared T-cell repertoires from thyroid tissue with T-cell repertoires from blood. The approximately 97 discovery patients were randomly divided into training and test sets at a 7:3 ratio. After blood sampling, hyperthyroidism patients were treated with methimazole at a starting dose of 30 mg daily, and ophthalmopathy patients were treated with high-dose intravenous methylprednisolone. To identify distinguishing TCR V-J signatures, a discovery cohort of about a hundred patients was used, comprising under 45 with Graves' ophthalmopathy and some 60 with stable Graves' hyperthyroidism. Whether ophthalmopathy could be predicted prospectively was tested in an independent validation cohort made up of approximately 19 hyperthyroidism patients plus 17 patients who later progressed to ophthalmopathy. The paper describes TCR Vbeta CDR3 sequencing of 120 to 150 peripheral blood samples, made up of roughly 45 ophthalmopathy patients, over 70 hyperthyroidism patients and 17 progressor patients. The paper's findings and limits, for the study overall: A model built on a 13 V-J signature distinguished ophthalmopathy from stable hyperthyroidism, reaching about 88% sensitivity and about 81% specificity in cross-validation and 80%/75% in testing. In validation, progression to ophthalmopathy was predicted by the model with roughly 71% sensitivity and 72.22% specificity, a median of approximately 6.5 months before onset. No statistical method was used to set the sample size in advance, and investigators knew the group allocation. Most expanded thyroid clonotypes (frequency above 0.001) were also found in blood, which suggests that blood repertoires may mirror thyroid immune responses.

The germline V gene supplies CDR1 KGHDR and CDR2 SFDVKD. Clipping removes 9 bases from V and 2 bases from J, with 10 as the unmatched junction base count. From its cysteine to its phenylalanine, the CDR3 spans 15 amino acids. This entry keeps only the CDR3 DNA: 45 bases, framed from base 1. The TCR beta CDR3 regions were amplified from RNA transcripts. The first round of RT-PCR for the TCR CDR3 was performed with the HTBI primer set and the Qiagen OneStep RT-PCR kit. A second multiplex PCR round built the libraries, followed by size selection and purification. Sequencing of the libraries was done on an Illumina HiSeq2000 using paired-end 100 bp reads. The authors' analysis ran thus. Raw data were processed with SOAPnuke, discarding reads with adapters, uncalled bases, mean Phred below 15, or no exact constant-primer or identifier match. High-quality paired reads were merged using COPE v1.2.5, and each unique nucleotide sequence was defined as a clonotype. MiTCR v1.1 was used to align clonotypes to the IMGT TRBV, TRBD and TRBJ reference segments. Analysis was restricted to V-J combinations with a frequency above 0.0001, which covered roughly 99% of repertoires. The TCS score was defined as the ratio of F50 (clonal expansion) to E x V (chaos), calculated using BLOSUM62-based TCRdist between CDR3 peptides within each V-J. Welch's t-statistics and random forest reduced roughly 540 V-J features to 13, which were used in a naive Bayes classifier (R e1071). TCRdb took the public reads, trimmed them with fastp at Q25, ran MiXCR for clone calling and kept in-frame beta chains. Records with the same CDR3 protein are collapsed into one entry carrying the most frequent genes and DNA. The V and J calls follow TCRdb's processing rather than the paper's. The sample table contains hundreds of thousands of distinct CDR3 sequences; only one count was recorded for approximately 20% of them. About 50% of the sample lies in the top ten.

In its sample, this clonotype was seen many times. This clone's antigen is unknown. No base quality information exists; no much larger clone differs at one position. In the ophthalmopathy patients, disease was moderately to severely active, with a Clinical Activity Score of 3 or more, a NOSPECS grade of 4 or more, and a duration of less than 3 months. Exclusion was applied to patients with uncontrolled infections, other autoimmune diseases, pregnancy or lactation. Diagnoses relied on clinical symptoms, serum thyroxine and TRAb, thyroid ultrasound and orbital computed tomography. Ficoll-Paque density gradient centrifugation was used to isolate PBMCs from about 10 ml of fresh peripheral blood. Total RNA was extracted with Trizol reagent, and quality was checked on an Agilent 2100 Bioanalyzer.

The source of this sequence is a man aged 35-49 years with Graves' ophthalmopathy. Material: blood. The V and J genes are TRBV24-1 and TRBJ2-7, with 9 junctional bases fitting TRBD2. The CDR3 protein sequence reads: CATSDGTSQTYEQYF. The DNA reads TGTGCCACCTCCGACGGGACTAGCCAAACCTACGAGCAGTACTTC.